The 20 T cell receptor beta chains reported below all come from one sample, sequenced in a study of T cell responses to AZD1222 COVID-19 vaccine. Generated by immunoSEQ multiplex PCR, the TCRdb table keeps only in-frame clones and is missing some. The sample contains 150,000 to 200,000 clones, about 92% of which appear only once. This material consisted of peripheral blood, taken on day 0 of AZD1222 vaccination. These receptors were taken from an adult in good health.

This clone was observed once. This sequence joins TRBV4-1 and TRBJ2-7; D perhaps matches TRBD2 (5 bases). The germline CDR1 and CDR2 sequences are MGHRA and YSYEKL. V shed 5 bases and J shed 1 base, with 12 bases lying between them. The CDR3 spans 14 residues. CDR3 sequence (DNA): TGCGCCAGCAGCACCTACGGGGATTCCTACGAGCAGTACTTC. Encoded protein: CASSTYGDSYEQYF.

V gene TRBV6-5 combines with J gene TRBJ2-7; D not certain. This CDR3 has 10 residues. Trimming took 7 bases from V and 9 from J, leaving 10 bases between them. CDR1 and CDR2 (germline): MNHEY, SVGAGI. This CDR3 reads CASIFDSQYF. Here the CDR3 DNA reads TGTGCCAGCATCTTCGATTCGCAGTACTTC.

This chain uses TRBV4-1 with TRBJ2-4, with 9 bases matching TRBD2. This CDR3 has 16 residues. Germline CDR1 MGHRA, CDR2 YSYEKL. Trimming took 3 bases from V and 0 from J; bases not matched to a gene: 3. This CDR3 is CASSHVSGGAKNIQYF. Here the CDR3 DNA reads TGCGCCAGCAGCCATGTTAGCGGGGGAGCCAAAAACATTCAGTACTTC.

The J gene is TRBJ2-5, the V gene TRBV9, with D unclear. The ends were cut back, 3 bases at V and 5 bases at J, with 14 bases in the middle. Germline V CDR1 and CDR2: SGDLS, YYNGEE. This CDR3 has 14 amino acids. CDR3: CASSGNVAAETQYF. The CDR3 DNA reads as TGTGCCAGCAGCGGGAATGTGGCGGCGGAGACCCAGTACTTC.

J is TRBJ1-1 and V is TRBV28; D is unclear. With 3 bases removed from V and 4 bases from J, the gap between germline ends came to 15 bases. Germline-derived CDR1 and CDR2 are MDHEN and SYDVKM. The CDR3 totals 15 residues. The CDR3 loop reads CASSFIGNPSTEAFF. The CDR3 nucleotides read TGTGCCAGCAGTTTTATTGGGAATCCCTCCACTGAAGCTTTCTTT.

This clone has only one observation. The rearrangement links TRBV9 to TRBJ2-3; D is uncertain. Trimming shortened V by 6 bases and J by 0 bases, and 8 bases separated the two germline ends. The germline V gene encodes CDR1 SGDLS and CDR2 YYNGEE. The CDR3 extends over 13 amino acids. The CDR3 DNA sequence: TGTGCCAGCACCTTCATTAGCACAGATACGCAGTATTTT. It is translated as CASTFISTDTQYF.

The rearrangement links TRBV7-3 to TRBJ2-3; D call uncertain. Germline V gene sequence: CDR1 SGHTA, CDR2 FQGTGA. Trimming cost V 5 bases and J 2 bases, with 11 bases left between them. CDR3 length: 14 residues. CDR3 bases: TGTGCCAGCAGCCAATCACTGCTCACAGATACGCAGTATTTT. It yields the protein CASSQSLLTDTQYF.

DNA of the CDR3: TGTGCCAGCAGCTCAACAGGGAGGTTGGGGTTCGGCGAGCAGTACTTC. Its protein is CASSSTGRLGFGEQYF. The rearrangement links TRBV7-9 to TRBJ2-7; D could derive from TRBD1 or TRBD2 (6 bases each). Trimming left V 4 bases short and J 6 bases short, with 22 bases between. Germline V gene lookup returns CDR1 SEHNR and CDR2 FQNEAQ (reference sequence). This CDR3 comprises 16 residues.

This clone was observed a handful of times. The chain couples TRBV18 to TRBJ2-6; D gene unclear. This CDR3 has 16 residues. The germline gives CDR1 KGHSH, CDR2 LQKENI. V was pared by 2 bases and J by 0 bases, with 8 bases between. As DNA, the CDR3 is TGTGCCAGCTCACCAGTCCTAATCTCTGGGGCCAACGTCCTGACTTTC. Translation gives CASSPVLISGANVLTF. Full variable domain (remainder filled in from reference TRBV18 and TRBJ2-6): NAGVMQNPRHLVRRRGQEARLRCSPMKGHSHVYWYRQLPEEGLKFMVYLQKENIIDESGMPKERFSAEFPKEGPSILRIQQVVRGDSAAYFCASSPVLISGANVLTFGAGSRLTVL.

This clone appeared once. The chain carries TRBV9 and TRBJ2-7, with TRBD2 matching over 7 bases. V shed 3 bases and J 0 bases; nucleotides not matched to a gene: 3. CDR1 is SGDLS, CDR2 YYNGEE, per germline. This CDR3 has 14 residues. The CDR3 loop reads CASSGGGTSYEQYF. The DNA for the CDR3 is TGTGCCAGCAGCGGCGGGGGTACCTCCTACGAGCAGTACTTC. The entire variable domain, with the rest obtained from reference TRBV9 and TRBJ2-7, is as follows: DSGVTQTPKHLITATGQRVTLRCSPRSGDLSVYWYQQSLDQGLQFLIQYYNGEERAKGNILERFSAQQFPDLHSELNLSSLELGDSALYFCASSGGGTSYEQYFGPGTRLTVT.

The rearrangement uses TRBV10-2 and TRBJ1-1; D is uncertain. The V end lost 2 bases, the J end lost 1 base, and 8 bases lay between the germline ends. The CDR3 is 14 amino acids. Germline V CDR1 and CDR2: WSHSY, SAAADI. CDR3 sequence (DNA): TGCGCCAGCAGTGAGGTCTTCCGGAACACTGAAGCTTTCTTT. Amino acid sequence: CASSEVFRNTEAFF.

The rearrangement uses TRBV2 and TRBJ2-7, with D maybe TRBD1 (5 bases). V gave up 8 bases and J gave up 3 bases, with 11 bases separating them. Germline CDR1 SNHLY, CDR2 FYNNEI. The CDR3 spans 12 residues. The CDR3 sequence: CASGAQGYEQYF. In nucleotides, the CDR3 is TGTGCCAGCGGAGCCCAGGGCTACGAGCAGTACTTC.

CDR3 residues: CASSSPFRQGGMAQHF. CDR3 DNA: TGTGCCAGCAGTTCACCATTTCGACAGGGTGGAATGGCCCAGCATTTT. The rearrangement links TRBV6-6 to TRBJ1-5; 7 nucleotides agree with TRBD1. This CDR3 spans 16 amino acids. V gave up 4 bases and J gave up 11 bases; unmatched junction bases: 17. Germline CDR1 reads MNHNY; CDR2 reads SVGAGI (reference sequence).

The chain combines TRBV3-1 (or the pseudogene TRBV3-2) with TRBJ1-6, with D perhaps TRBD1 (6 bases). Per the germline V gene, CDR1 is LGHDT and CDR2 is YNNKEL (reference sequence). CDR3 length: 17 residues. Between the trimmed V and J ends, which lost 3 bases and 0 bases, there was a span of 12 bases. CDR3: CASSHRTASSYNSPLHF. The CDR3 DNA follows: TGTGCCAGCAGCCACCGGACAGCGAGCTCCTATAATTCACCCCTCCACTTT.

This chain's CDR3 is CASSPLPGGGGYGYTF. CDR3 bases: TGTGCCAGCAGCCCCCTTCCAGGGGGCGGCGGCTATGGCTACACCTTC. V is TRBV16 and J is TRBJ1-2; TRBD1 agrees at 8 bases. The germline CDR1 and CDR2 sequences are KGHSY and FQNENV. This CDR3 comprises 16 residues. V lost 4 bases and J lost 4; bases outside the gene matches: 11.

The chain links TRBV29-1 to TRBJ1-1, with D unresolved. CDR1 is SQVTM, CDR2 ANQGSEA, per germline. V gave up 0 bases and J gave up 10 bases, with 18 bases separating them. The CDR3 contains 14 residues. The CDR3, as DNA: TGCAGCGTTGAAGATGGATCGGTCCCGGGAGGAGCTTTCTTT. Protein product: CSVEDGSVPGGAFF.

The chain combines TRBV2 with TRBJ1-5; D gene unclear. This CDR3 has 14 amino acids. Between the trimmed V and J ends, which lost 10 bases and 0 bases, there was a span of 13 bases. The germline CDR1 and CDR2 sequences are SNHLY and FYNNEI. CDR3 nucleotides: TGTGCCACGTCGCAAGGGTTTAGCAATCAGCCCCAGCATTTT. This sequence encodes CATSQGFSNQPQHF.

CDR3 in amino acids: CSVVLFGTEAFF. The CDR3 DNA follows: TGCAGCGTTGTACTGTTCGGGACAGAAGCTTTCTTT. This chain uses TRBV29-1 with TRBJ1-1; D is perhaps TRBD1 (6 bases). The germline V gene has CDR1 SQVTM and CDR2 ANQGSEA. V gave up 4 bases and J gave up 8 bases, with 14 bases separating them. CDR3 length equals 12 residues.

This clone was detected only once. V is TRBV7-2 and J is TRBJ2-3; D is uncertain. Trimming cost V 1 base and J 5 bases, with 10 bases left between them. Looked up from germline, CDR1 is SGHTA and CDR2 is FQGNSA. CDR3 length: 14 amino acids. The CDR3 DNA follows: TGTGCCAGCAGCTTAGGATTTTTAGGAGATACGCAGTATTTT. Its protein product is CASSLGFLGDTQYF.

V is TRBV15 and J is TRBJ2-7; perhaps TRBD1 as D (7 bases). The ends were cut back, 1 base at V and 6 bases at J, with 10 bases in the middle. The CDR3 runs to 13 residues. Germline V gene data show CDR1 as LNHNV and CDR2 as YYDKDF (reference sequence). Here the CDR3 DNA reads TGTGCCACCAGCAGAGGGCAGGGGGGCGAGCAGTACTTC. Amino acids: CATSRGQGGEQYF.